The TCR beta chain described here comes from a study of T cell changes during pregnancy in multiple sclerosis. Trimming cost V 1 base and J 0 bases, with 4 bases left between them. The germline CDR1 and CDR2 sequences are LGHNA and YNFKEQ. The CDR3 sequence is 14 residues long. Profiling relied on immunoSEQ multiplex PCR, and the TCRdb table lists in-frame clones only, not all of them. The table lists 45,000 or so clones, 89% of them singletons, with about 1.2% in the top ten. The chain employs TRBV4-2 and TRBJ2-4; D gene uncertain. Here the sequenced sample was CD4+ T cells from peripheral blood mononuclear cells, taken after pregnancy. The clonotype was recovered from a female donor with multiple sclerosis, enrolled in a pregnancy study. CDR3 DNA: TGTGCCAGCAGCCAAGGCGTAGCCAAAAACATTCAGTACTTC. Translation: CASSQGVAKNIQYF.